A selection of T cell receptor beta chains follows, all from one sample in a study of blood T cells in healthy people across ages. MiXCR, run by TCRdb on the 5' RACE reads, gives a single entry per CDR3 protein. The sample includes about 1.7 million distinct CDR3 sequences, roughly 28% seen only once; the top ten take more than 6%. Sequencing input: blood. These TCRs come from a woman in her 30s in good health. Both conserved end residues are part of each CDR3. Each record gives: CDR3 DNA, CDR3 protein, clone size, J gene, V gene, D gene. The D gene is left open where the match is weak. Part of the rows lack a size; the others show once, few, many or a class for expanded clones.

CDR3nt: TGCGGTGCCTCCAAACTAGCGGGAGAGTTGGATACGCAGTATTTT; CDR3aa: CGASKLAGELDTQYF; abundance: NA; j_gene: TRBJ2-3; v_gene: TRBV20-1; d_gene: TRBD2
CDR3nt: TGTACCAGCAGCAATCCCACCTGGGACGCTCACGAGCAGTACTTC; CDR3aa: CTSSNPTWDAHEQYF; abundance: few; j_gene: TRBJ2-7; v_gene: TRBV12-3/TRBV12-4; d_gene: NA
CDR3nt: TGCGCCAGCAGCCTCAACCCCACTAGCAGCTACGAGCAGTACTTC; CDR3aa: CASSLNPTSSYEQYF; abundance: many; j_gene: TRBJ2-7; v_gene: TRBV4-3; d_gene: NA
CDR3nt: TGCAGTGCTAGGTCAGGGGGGCCCTACGAGCAGTACTTC; CDR3aa: CSARSGGPYEQYF; abundance: NA; j_gene: TRBJ2-7; v_gene: TRBV20-1; d_gene: NA
CDR3nt: TGCAGTGCCAGCGAAATCAGGCGGGGGGGTGCAGATACGCAGTATTTT; CDR3aa: CSASEIRRGGADTQYF; abundance: NA; j_gene: TRBJ2-3; v_gene: TRBV20-1; d_gene: TRBD2
CDR3nt: TGTGCCAGCAGTCTACTAGGGGCGGACACAGATACGCAGTATTTT; CDR3aa: CASSLLGADTDTQYF; abundance: NA; j_gene: TRBJ2-3; v_gene: TRBV6-2/TRBV6-3; d_gene: NA
CDR3nt: TGTGCCAGCACGGGACATATTAATGAAAAACTGTTTTTT; CDR3aa: CASTGHINEKLFF; abundance: many; j_gene: TRBJ1-4; v_gene: TRBV6-1; d_gene: NA
CDR3nt: TGTGCCAGCAGCTTAGATATTCAATCGCTGTTTTTT; CDR3aa: CASSLDIQSLFF; abundance: few; j_gene: TRBJ1-4; v_gene: TRBV7-9; d_gene: NA
CDR3nt: TGCAGTGCTAGACCTAGCGGGGCAGGCAGTGAGCAGTTCTTC; CDR3aa: CSARPSGAGSEQFF; abundance: few; j_gene: TRBJ2-1; v_gene: TRBV20-1; d_gene: TRBD2
CDR3nt: TGCGCCAGCAGCTCCCCTGCCTCTCCTGGAGATACGCAGTATTTT; CDR3aa: CASSSPASPGDTQYF; abundance: NA; j_gene: TRBJ2-3; v_gene: TRBV5-1; d_gene: NA
CDR3nt: TGTGCCAGCACAACGACTGGAAACCAAGAGACCCAGTACTTC; CDR3aa: CASTTTGNQETQYF; abundance: NA; j_gene: TRBJ2-5; v_gene: TRBV2; d_gene: NA
CDR3nt: TGTGCCAGCAGTTACGGCGACGAGCAGTACTTC; CDR3aa: CASSYGDEQYF; abundance: many; j_gene: TRBJ2-7; v_gene: TRBV12-3/TRBV12-4; d_gene: NA
CDR3nt: TGTGCCAGCAGTGTTTGGACATTTGAAGCTTTCTTT; CDR3aa: CASSVWTFEAFF; abundance: NA; j_gene: TRBJ1-1; v_gene: TRBV2; d_gene: NA
CDR3nt: TGTGCCAGCAGCCTTACCGGGACAGCGCTTGGGTACGAGCAGTACTTC; CDR3aa: CASSLTGTALGYEQYF; abundance: many; j_gene: TRBJ2-7; v_gene: TRBV6-5; d_gene: TRBD1
CDR3nt: TGCAGTGCTCGCGAGGCGGGCGCCGGCGCGCGGGATGAGCAGTTCTTC; CDR3aa: CSAREAGAGARDEQFF; abundance: many; j_gene: TRBJ2-1; v_gene: TRBV20-1; d_gene: NA
CDR3nt: TGTGCCAGCAGTTACTCGCGAGAGGGGGCAGCGGGTGAGACCCAGTACTTC; CDR3aa: CASSYSREGAAGETQYF; abundance: few; j_gene: TRBJ2-5; v_gene: TRBV6-5; d_gene: NA
CDR3nt: TGCGCCAGCAGCTGGGGACTAGCGGGGTTAGAGACCCAGTACTTC; CDR3aa: CASSWGLAGLETQYF; abundance: few; j_gene: TRBJ2-5; v_gene: TRBV5-1; d_gene: TRBD2
CDR3nt: TGTGCCAGCAGTTTATCGAGGGCGGGAGGGTACGAGCAGTACTTC; CDR3aa: CASSLSRAGGYEQYF; abundance: NA; j_gene: TRBJ2-7; v_gene: TRBV27; d_gene: TRBD2
CDR3nt: TGTGCCGCTAATTACAGGGGAGCAGATACGCAGTATTTT; CDR3aa: CAANYRGADTQYF; abundance: NA; j_gene: TRBJ2-3; v_gene: TRBV28; d_gene: TRBD1
CDR3nt: TGCAGTGCTCGGCTGCTCAACACAGATACGCAGTATTTT; CDR3aa: CSARLLNTDTQYF; abundance: NA; j_gene: TRBJ2-3; v_gene: TRBV20-1; d_gene: NA
CDR3nt: TGTGCCAGCAGCCCCCCGGGGGCAAGCAATCAGCCCCAGCATTTT; CDR3aa: CASSPPGASNQPQHF; abundance: few; j_gene: TRBJ1-5; v_gene: TRBV28; d_gene: NA
CDR3nt: TGTGCCAGCAGACTTGGGGGGGGCCCCGCCGCCTACGAGCAGTACTTC; CDR3aa: CASRLGGGPAAYEQYF; abundance: few; j_gene: TRBJ2-7; v_gene: TRBV7-2; d_gene: NA
CDR3nt: TGTGCCAGCAGTGACCAAGAGGGGATTCCTCGCGAGCAGTACTTC; CDR3aa: CASSDQEGIPREQYF; abundance: few; j_gene: TRBJ2-7; v_gene: TRBV6-1; d_gene: NA
CDR3nt: TGCAGTGCCAGAGGGACAGGGGGAAACGAAAAACTGTTTTTT; CDR3aa: CSARGTGGNEKLFF; abundance: few; j_gene: TRBJ1-4; v_gene: TRBV20-1; d_gene: TRBD1
CDR3nt: TGTGCCAGCACCTTCGGGACTAGCGGGAGTAATGAGCAGTTCTTC; CDR3aa: CASTFGTSGSNEQFF; abundance: few; j_gene: TRBJ2-1; v_gene: TRBV12-3/TRBV12-4; d_gene: TRBD2
CDR3nt: TGTGCCTGGAGTCCGACAGGGGATTCACCCCTCCACTTT; CDR3aa: CAWSPTGDSPLHF; abundance: NA; j_gene: TRBJ1-6; v_gene: TRBV30; d_gene: TRBD1
CDR3nt: TGTGCCAGCAGCATGCCGGGACAGGGGGCAGGGAATGAGCAGTACTTC; CDR3aa: CASSMPGQGAGNEQYF; abundance: NA; j_gene: TRBJ2-5; v_gene: TRBV7-3; d_gene: TRBD1
CDR3nt: TGTGCCAGCAGTGAATCGGGGTCCCAGTACAATGAGCAGTTCTTC; CDR3aa: CASSESGSQYNEQFF; abundance: many; j_gene: TRBJ2-1; v_gene: TRBV2; d_gene: NA
CDR3nt: TGTGCTAGTGGTTCCCGTAATGAAAAACTGTTTTTT; CDR3aa: CASGSRNEKLFF; abundance: NA; j_gene: TRBJ1-4; v_gene: TRBV12-5; d_gene: NA
CDR3nt: TGTGCCAGCAGCCGTTTCTCCCGAAGTGCAACTAATGAAAAACTGTTTTTT; CDR3aa: CASSRFSRSATNEKLFF; abundance: NA; j_gene: TRBJ1-4; v_gene: TRBV12-3/TRBV12-4; d_gene: NA
CDR3nt: TGTGCCAGCAGTTACTCCGCGGCTCCAACCGCGGGTCAGCCCCAGCATTTT; CDR3aa: CASSYSAAPTAGQPQHF; abundance: few; j_gene: TRBJ1-5; v_gene: TRBV6-6; d_gene: NA
CDR3nt: TGTGCCAGCAGCGCCTACAGAGATCAGCCCCGGCATTTT; CDR3aa: CASSAYRDQPRHF; abundance: few; j_gene: TRBJ1-5; v_gene: TRBV7-2; d_gene: NA
CDR3nt: TGTGCCAGCAGTTTTGACCACAGGGGAAACCAGCCCCAGCATTTT; CDR3aa: CASSFDHRGNQPQHF; abundance: NA; j_gene: TRBJ1-5; v_gene: TRBV28; d_gene: TRBD1
CDR3nt: TGTGCCAGCAGTATGGACCGACAGGGAGATACGCAGTATTTT; CDR3aa: CASSMDRQGDTQYF; abundance: NA; j_gene: TRBJ2-3; v_gene: TRBV5-5; d_gene: TRBD1
CDR3nt: TGTGCCAGCAGCCCCGCCTTTGGGAGGCTACAGATAGGCTACGAGCAGTACTTC; CDR3aa: CASSPAFGRLQIGYEQYF; abundance: few; j_gene: TRBJ2-7; v_gene: TRBV11-2; d_gene: NA
CDR3nt: TGTGCCAGCAGTTTAGGGGGCGTTGCGACAGATACGCAGTATTTT; CDR3aa: CASSLGGVATDTQYF; abundance: many; j_gene: TRBJ2-3; v_gene: TRBV12-3/TRBV12-4; d_gene: NA
CDR3nt: TGTGCCAGCAGTTACCTGGGTAGCGGGAGTCGGACAGATACGCAGTATTTT; CDR3aa: CASSYLGSGSRTDTQYF; abundance: few; j_gene: TRBJ2-3; v_gene: TRBV6-6; d_gene: TRBD2
CDR3nt: TGTGCCAGCAGCTTTTTGACGGATGGCTACACCTTC; CDR3aa: CASSFLTDGYTF; abundance: few; j_gene: TRBJ1-2; v_gene: TRBV5-5; d_gene: NA
CDR3nt: TGCAGCGTTTGGAATGACAGGGACCAAGAGACCCAGTACTTC; CDR3aa: CSVWNDRDQETQYF; abundance: many; j_gene: TRBJ2-5; v_gene: TRBV29-1; d_gene: TRBD1
CDR3nt: TGTGCCAGCAGGCCACCCGGGACTAGTTTAGATACGCAGTATTTT; CDR3aa: CASRPPGTSLDTQYF; abundance: few; j_gene: TRBJ2-3; v_gene: TRBV6-5; d_gene: TRBD2
CDR3nt: TGTGCCAGCGACCGGACAGGGTACTCCTACGAGCAGTACTTC; CDR3aa: CASDRTGYSYEQYF; abundance: many; j_gene: TRBJ2-7; v_gene: TRBV6-1; d_gene: TRBD1
CDR3nt: TGCAGCGTTGCCGGGACCAACCTCTGGGGCTACACCTTC; CDR3aa: CSVAGTNLWGYTF; abundance: NA; j_gene: TRBJ1-2; v_gene: TRBV29-1; d_gene: NA
CDR3nt: TGTGCCAGCAGCCGCCGGGTAGAGACCCAGTACTTC; CDR3aa: CASSRRVETQYF; abundance: many; j_gene: TRBJ2-5; v_gene: TRBV7-6; d_gene: NA
CDR3nt: TGCAGCGTTGAAGGGGGATCCGGACAGGCGACAGATACGCAGTATTTT; CDR3aa: CSVEGGSGQATDTQYF; abundance: NA; j_gene: TRBJ2-3; v_gene: TRBV29-1; d_gene: TRBD1
CDR3nt: TGTGCCAGCAGCTTACAGTGGAGCCGAGATGGCTACACCTTC; CDR3aa: CASSLQWSRDGYTF; abundance: NA; j_gene: TRBJ1-2; v_gene: TRBV7-9; d_gene: NA
CDR3nt: TGCAGTGCTAGTCAGGGGGCGCTCGGCTACACCTTC; CDR3aa: CSASQGALGYTF; abundance: few; j_gene: TRBJ1-2; v_gene: TRBV20-1; d_gene: TRBD1
CDR3nt: TGTGCCAGCAGCTGGGTGCGTGCCTATGAGCAGTACTTC; CDR3aa: CASSWVRAYEQYF; abundance: NA; j_gene: TRBJ2-7; v_gene: TRBV7-2; d_gene: NA
CDR3nt: TGTGCCAGCAGTGGGACAGCCACTCAAGAGACCCAGTACTTC; CDR3aa: CASSGTATQETQYF; abundance: many; j_gene: TRBJ2-5; v_gene: TRBV2; d_gene: NA
CDR3nt: TGTGCCAGCAGCTTTAACCTAGCGGGGGGAGGGGATGAGCAGTTCTTC; CDR3aa: CASSFNLAGGGDEQFF; abundance: NA; j_gene: TRBJ2-1; v_gene: TRBV7-3; d_gene: TRBD2
CDR3nt: TGCGCCAGCAGCCAGGACAGCCACACCCGCTCTGGGGCCAACGTCCTGACTTTC; CDR3aa: CASSQDSHTRSGANVLTF; abundance: few; j_gene: TRBJ2-6; v_gene: TRBV4-3; d_gene: NA
CDR3nt: TGTGCCAGCTCACCACCGAGACAGGGAGGAGCTTTCTTT; CDR3aa: CASSPPRQGGAFF; abundance: NA; j_gene: TRBJ1-1; v_gene: TRBV18; d_gene: TRBD1
CDR3nt: TGTGCCAGCAGTTCCGGGACTCCCTACGAGCAGTACTTC; CDR3aa: CASSSGTPYEQYF; abundance: many; j_gene: TRBJ2-7; v_gene: TRBV5-1; d_gene: NA
CDR3nt: TGTGCCAGCAGCTGGAAATTCGGCACCGGGGAGCTGTTTTTT; CDR3aa: CASSWKFGTGELFF; abundance: few; j_gene: TRBJ2-2; v_gene: TRBV7-6; d_gene: NA
CDR3nt: TGCTGTGGGTCGACTAGCGGGACCAACAATGAGCAGTTCTTC; CDR3aa: CCGSTSGTNNEQFF; abundance: NA; j_gene: TRBJ2-1; v_gene: TRBV20-1; d_gene: TRBD2
CDR3nt: TGCAGTGCTAGAGATCGGGGCAGGGGGCGAGCTGACTATGGCTACACCTTC; CDR3aa: CSARDRGRGRADYGYTF; abundance: NA; j_gene: TRBJ1-2; v_gene: TRBV20-1; d_gene: TRBD1
CDR3nt: TGTGCCAGCAGCTTACACGTTCCGGGGGAGCTGTTTTTT; CDR3aa: CASSLHVPGELFF; abundance: NA; j_gene: TRBJ2-2; v_gene: TRBV7-2; d_gene: NA
CDR3nt: TGCAGTGCTAGGAGGGAGGGGGCAGAGACCCAGTACTTC; CDR3aa: CSARREGAETQYF; abundance: NA; j_gene: TRBJ2-5; v_gene: TRBV20-1; d_gene: NA
CDR3nt: TGTGCCAGCAGCACGGGACTAGCGGGAGTAGGTACAGATACGCAGTATTTT; CDR3aa: CASSTGLAGVGTDTQYF; abundance: few; j_gene: TRBJ2-3; v_gene: TRBV7-9; d_gene: TRBD2
CDR3nt: TGTGCCAGCAGCCGCGGCGGGGTACGGATCACCCTATACAATGAGCAGTTCTTC; CDR3aa: CASSRGGVRITLYNEQFF; abundance: once; j_gene: TRBJ2-1; v_gene: TRBV5-6; d_gene: NA
CDR3nt: TGCAGTGCTAGAGATCTGGGGGCTGTGGGAACAGATACGCAGTATTTT; CDR3aa: CSARDLGAVGTDTQYF; abundance: NA; j_gene: TRBJ2-3; v_gene: TRBV20-1; d_gene: NA